These T cell receptor beta chains were read from a single sample in a study of cytotoxic CD8 clonotypes in ibrutinib-treated CLL. TCRdb's table, derived via immunoSEQ multiplex PCR, lists solely in-frame clones and lacks some. This sample has roughly 190,000 clones, with 72% found just once. The sample consisted of PBMCs, taken after 24 months of ibrutinib treatment. The receptors shown here come from a human donor with chronic lymphocytic leukemia. CDR3s include the opening cysteine and the closing phenylalanine or tryptophan. Each record gives: J gene, V gene, clone size, D gene, CDR3 protein, CDR3 DNA. A D gene is named only where the DNA matches it firmly. Rows may omit the clone size; those that give it use once, few, many or a size class.

j_gene: TRBJ2-7
v_gene: TRBV5-8
abundance: NA
d_gene: TRBD2
CDR3aa: CASSLEGLADYEQYF
CDR3nt: TGTGCCAGCAGCTTGGAGGGACTAGCGGACTACGAGCAGTACTTC

j_gene: TRBJ1-4
v_gene: TRBV15
abundance: NA
d_gene: TRBD1
CDR3aa: CATSRYGTGSGEKLFF
CDR3nt: TGTGCCACCAGCAGATATGGGACAGGGAGCGGTGAAAAACTGTTTTTT

j_gene: TRBJ2-2
v_gene: TRBV9
abundance: NA
d_gene: NA
CDR3aa: CASSVASRVVGGELFF
CDR3nt: TGTGCCAGCAGCGTAGCGTCGAGGGTTGTTGGCGGGGAGCTGTTTTTT

j_gene: TRBJ2-2
v_gene: TRBV29-1
abundance: NA
d_gene: NA
CDR3aa: CSVPGQNTGELFF
CDR3nt: TGCAGCGTTCCGGGACAGAACACCGGGGAGCTGTTTTTT

j_gene: TRBJ1-6
v_gene: TRBV7-9
abundance: NA
d_gene: NA
CDR3aa: CASSLGGVDRNSPLHF
CDR3nt: TGTGCCAGCAGCTTAGGCGGGGTGGACAGAAATTCACCCCTCCACTTT

j_gene: TRBJ1-1
v_gene: TRBV9
abundance: once
d_gene: TRBD1
CDR3aa: CASTKIGATGWNPEAFF
CDR3nt: TGTGCCAGCACCAAAATAGGCGCGACAGGGTGGAACCCTGAAGCTTTCTTT

j_gene: TRBJ1-1
v_gene: TRBV9
abundance: few
d_gene: NA
CDR3aa: CASSPTQGLVAFF
CDR3nt: TGTGCCAGCAGCCCCACGCAGGGTTTGGTAGCTTTCTTT

j_gene: TRBJ1-2
v_gene: TRBV7-8
abundance: few
d_gene: NA
CDR3aa: CASSLGSGYTF
CDR3nt: TGTGCCAGCAGCCTAGGTTCCGGCTACACCTTC

j_gene: TRBJ2-7
v_gene: TRBV28
abundance: NA
d_gene: NA
CDR3aa: CASSLGGSAYEQYF
CDR3nt: TGTGCCAGCAGCCTGGGGGGTTCGGCCTACGAGCAGTACTTC

j_gene: TRBJ2-1
v_gene: TRBV27
abundance: NA
d_gene: TRBD2
CDR3aa: CASSYQTPGLAGNEQFF
CDR3nt: TGTGCCAGCAGTTATCAAACACCGGGACTAGCGGGTAATGAGCAGTTCTTC